These T cell receptor beta chains were read from a single sample in a study of regulatory T cells in long-lasting Graves disease. From the multiplex PCR reads, TCRdb called clonotypes with MiXCR, one entry per CDR3 protein. The sample has over 500,000 distinct CDR3 sequences; about 16% are singletons. This sample was also put to use in a study of T cells in Graves' hyperthyroidism and ophthalmopathy.

The sample here was peripheral blood mononuclear cells (PBMCs), taken at new diagnosis, from a patient treated with antithyroid drugs. Receptors originate from a woman between 25 and 40 years old with Graves disease. The CDR3 runs from the conserved cysteine through the conserved F or W. The D gene is left open where the match is weak. Not all rows give a size; the values are once, few, many and, for expanded clones, a class.

d_gene: TRBD1; j_gene: TRBJ1-5; abundance: many; v_gene: TRBV20-1; CDR3aa: CSAYQQGNQPQHF; CDR3nt: TGCAGTGCCTACCAACAGGGGAATCAGCCCCAGCATTTT
d_gene: .; j_gene: TRBJ2-1; abundance: .; v_gene: TRBV27; CDR3aa: CASSLWGREYNEQFF; CDR3nt: TGTGCCAGCAGTTTATGGGGGCGGGAATACAATGAGCAGTTCTTC
d_gene: TRBD2; j_gene: TRBJ2-1; abundance: many; v_gene: TRBV7-2; CDR3aa: CASSSRPSEAGGLRNEQFF; CDR3nt: TGTGCCAGCAGCTCCCGCCCTTCTGAAGCGGGAGGATTAAGGAATGAGCAGTTCTTC
d_gene: .; j_gene: TRBJ2-1; abundance: .; v_gene: TRBV14; CDR3aa: CASSQAPPSSTVYNEQFF; CDR3nt: TGTGCCAGCAGCCAAGCCCCTCCTTCTTCGACAGTTTACAATGAGCAGTTCTTC
d_gene: TRBD2; j_gene: TRBJ2-3; abundance: .; v_gene: TRBV5-1; CDR3aa: CATKGTSGGATDTQYF; CDR3nt: TGCGCCACAAAAGGTACTAGCGGGGGTGCCACAGATACGCAGTATTTT
d_gene: .; j_gene: TRBJ2-7; abundance: few; v_gene: TRBV6-1; CDR3aa: CASTYLPAPGLGYEQYF; CDR3nt: TGTGCCAGCACCTACCTCCCCGCACCGGGACTCGGGTACGAGCAGTACTTC
d_gene: TRBD1; j_gene: TRBJ1-2; abundance: .; v_gene: TRBV20-1; CDR3aa: CSADPRQGTGYTF; CDR3nt: TGCAGTGCCGACCCCCGACAGGGTACTGGCTACACCTTC
d_gene: TRBD1; j_gene: TRBJ2-1; abundance: many; v_gene: TRBV11-2; CDR3aa: CASSWTGTGAQFF; CDR3nt: TGTGCCAGCAGTTGGACCGGGACAGGAGCACAGTTCTTC
d_gene: .; j_gene: TRBJ1-5; abundance: few; v_gene: TRBV6-9; CDR3aa: CASSYVAMHF; CDR3nt: TGTGCCAGCAGTTACGTGGCGATGCATTTT
d_gene: .; j_gene: TRBJ1-5; abundance: .; v_gene: TRBV15; CDR3aa: CATSRGLSNQPQHF; CDR3nt: TGTGCCACCAGCAGGGGACTTTCAAATCAGCCCCAGCATTTT
d_gene: .; j_gene: TRBJ1-3; abundance: .; v_gene: TRBV15; CDR3aa: CATSGHGQPYSGNTIYF; CDR3nt: TGTGCCACCAGCGGACATGGACAGCCCTACTCTGGAAACACCATATATTTT
d_gene: .; j_gene: TRBJ1-2; abundance: .; v_gene: TRBV25-1; CDR3aa: CASSDRGSNYGYTF; CDR3nt: TGTGCCAGCAGTGACAGGGGTTCTAACTATGGCTACACCTTC
d_gene: TRBD2; j_gene: TRBJ2-7; abundance: many; v_gene: TRBV19; CDR3aa: CASSSTRLAGVPTYEQYF; CDR3nt: TGTGCCAGTAGTAGCACCAGACTAGCGGGAGTACCCACCTACGAGCAGTACTTC
d_gene: .; j_gene: TRBJ2-3; abundance: many; v_gene: TRBV5-1; CDR3aa: CASSFALGADTQYF; CDR3nt: TGCGCCAGCAGCTTTGCCCTCGGGGCTGATACGCAGTATTTT
d_gene: .; j_gene: TRBJ2-5; abundance: many; v_gene: TRBV28; CDR3aa: CASRTSGTPPPETQYF; CDR3nt: TGTGCCAGCAGAACTTCCGGGACCCCGCCTCCAGAGACCCAGTACTTC
d_gene: TRBD2; j_gene: TRBJ2-1; abundance: many; v_gene: TRBV12-5; CDR3aa: CASDGGSSYNEQFF; CDR3nt: TGTGCTAGTGACGGCGGGAGCTCCTACAATGAGCAGTTCTTC
d_gene: .; j_gene: TRBJ1-2; abundance: .; v_gene: TRBV30; CDR3aa: CAWNQFVGYTF; CDR3nt: TGTGCCTGGAATCAGTTTGTGGGCTACACCTTC
d_gene: .; j_gene: TRBJ2-5; abundance: few; v_gene: TRBV4-1; CDR3aa: CASSQTEETQYF; CDR3nt: TGCGCCAGCAGCCAAACAGAAGAGACCCAGTACTTC
d_gene: .; j_gene: TRBJ1-1; abundance: many; v_gene: TRBV6-5; CDR3aa: CASSYGPSEVNTEAFF; CDR3nt: TGTGCCAGCAGTTATGGCCCCTCAGAAGTGAACACTGAAGCTTTCTTT
d_gene: .; j_gene: TRBJ2-3; abundance: many; v_gene: TRBV15; CDR3aa: CATSRGTDTQYF; CDR3nt: TGTGCCACCAGCAGAGGGACAGATACGCAGTATTTT
d_gene: .; j_gene: TRBJ1-2; abundance: many; v_gene: TRBV20-1; CDR3aa: CSARRDYGYTF; CDR3nt: TGCAGTGCTAGACGGGACTATGGCTACACCTTC
d_gene: .; j_gene: TRBJ2-7; abundance: few; v_gene: TRBV25-1; CDR3aa: CASRDTSPYEQYF; CDR3nt: TGTGCCAGCAGGGATACCTCCCCCTACGAGCAGTACTTC
d_gene: TRBD1; j_gene: TRBJ2-3; abundance: many; v_gene: TRBV5-1; CDR3aa: CASSYPGQLLDTQYF; CDR3nt: TGCGCCAGCAGCTATCCGGGACAGCTGCTGGATACGCAGTATTTT
d_gene: TRBD2; j_gene: TRBJ2-3; abundance: .; v_gene: TRBV5-5; CDR3aa: CASSPESASGILTQYF; CDR3nt: TGTGCCAGCAGTCCCGAGTCGGCTAGCGGGATCCTTACGCAGTATTTT
d_gene: TRBD1; j_gene: TRBJ2-1; abundance: many; v_gene: TRBV29-1; CDR3aa: CSVEVFTLTGGTNEQFF; CDR3nt: TGCAGCGTTGAAGTCTTCACCCTGACAGGGGGTACCAATGAGCAGTTCTTC
d_gene: .; j_gene: TRBJ1-3; abundance: many; v_gene: TRBV28; CDR3aa: CASSFSSGTASGNTIYF; CDR3nt: TGTGCCAGCAGTTTCAGTAGCGGGACGGCCTCTGGAAACACCATATATTTT
d_gene: TRBD1; j_gene: TRBJ1-2; abundance: many; v_gene: TRBV20-1; CDR3aa: CSAREHGQGRDPSYGYTF; CDR3nt: TGCAGTGCTAGAGAACACGGACAGGGACGGGACCCTTCATATGGCTACACCTTC
d_gene: .; j_gene: TRBJ1-2; abundance: many; v_gene: TRBV10-3; CDR3aa: CAISEDGPTGYGYTF; CDR3nt: TGTGCCATCAGTGAAGACGGGCCAACGGGGTATGGCTACACCTTC
d_gene: .; j_gene: TRBJ1-1; abundance: few; v_gene: TRBV27; CDR3aa: CASSLQGGRAEAFF; CDR3nt: TGTGCCAGCAGTCTTCAGGGTGGGCGAGCGGAAGCTTTCTTT
d_gene: .; j_gene: TRBJ1-4; abundance: few; v_gene: TRBV9; CDR3aa: CASSVGPGFNEKLFF; CDR3nt: TGTGCCAGCAGCGTAGGTCCGGGCTTCAATGAAAAACTGTTTTTT
d_gene: TRBD1; j_gene: TRBJ1-2; abundance: few; v_gene: TRBV27; CDR3aa: CASSPPGQGANGYTF; CDR3nt: TGTGCCAGCAGTCCGCCGGGACAGGGGGCAAACGGCTACACCTTC